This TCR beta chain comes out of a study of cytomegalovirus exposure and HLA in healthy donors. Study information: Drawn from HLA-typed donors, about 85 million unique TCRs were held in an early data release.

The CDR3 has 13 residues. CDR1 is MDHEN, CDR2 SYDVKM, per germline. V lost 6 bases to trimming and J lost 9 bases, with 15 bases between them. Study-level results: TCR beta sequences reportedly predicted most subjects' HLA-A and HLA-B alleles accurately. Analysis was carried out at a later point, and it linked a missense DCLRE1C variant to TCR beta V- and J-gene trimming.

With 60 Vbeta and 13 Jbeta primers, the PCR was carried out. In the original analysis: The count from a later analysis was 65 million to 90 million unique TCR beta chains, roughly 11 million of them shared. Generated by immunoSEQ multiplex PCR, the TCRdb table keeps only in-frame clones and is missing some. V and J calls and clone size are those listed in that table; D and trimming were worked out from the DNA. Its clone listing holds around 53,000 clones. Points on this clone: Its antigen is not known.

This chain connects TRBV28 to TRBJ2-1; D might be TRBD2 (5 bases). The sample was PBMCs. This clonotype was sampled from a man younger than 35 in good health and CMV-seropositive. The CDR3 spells CASSSAAQGEQFF. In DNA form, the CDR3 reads TGTGCCAGCAGCTCAGCGGCCCAAGGTGAGCAGTTCTTC.